This TCR beta chain was sequenced for a study of T cells after yellow fever vaccination. The CDR3 has 13 amino acids. Trimming pared 4 bases from V and 4 bases from J, leaving 11 bases between. Germline CDR1 reads GTSNPN; CDR2 reads SVGIG (reference sequence). 5'RACE template switching added a universal primer site and UMIs to TCR cDNA. TCRdb itself ran the 5' RACE reads through MiXCR, one entry per CDR3 protein. The sample includes nearly 550,000 distinct CDR3 sequences, around 21% of them seen just once. This clonotype was counted a few times. Its antigen is undetermined. Points from the study as a whole: It was the secondary response that reached its peak faster, day 5 versus 15, but it was weaker.

This receptor was identified in a man aged 30-40 years who received the YFV17D yellow fever vaccine. The source material was PBMCs, sampled 15 days after the yellow fever booster vaccination. This rearrangement joins TRBV30 to TRBJ2-1; D is perhaps TRBD1 (5 bases). The CDR3, as DNA: TGTGCCTGGAACAGGTCCCCTTACAATGAGCAGTTCTTC. It translates to CAWNRSPYNEQFF.